This entry lists 3 T cell receptor beta chains sequenced from one sample in a study of metastatic and nonmetastatic thyroid tumors. TCRdb re-clonotyped the PCR reads via MiXCR. The sample lists some 10,000 clones; approximately 12% were seen once. Every patient was untreated before thyroid surgery. What was sequenced was blood. Receptors originate from a female donor with papillary thyroid cancer or a benign thyroid nodule (not recorded which). Some clones in this sample may be carry-over from other donors' samples.

The sample holds many counts of this clone. V and J are TRBV10-1 and TRBJ2-5; D is possibly TRBD2 (5 bases). V was trimmed by 3 bases and J by 5 bases, leaving 16 bases between them. CDR1 and CDR2 from the germline V gene are WNHNN and SYGVQD (reference sequence). This CDR3 contains 15 residues. This chain's CDR3 is CASSDSAPPMETQYF. CDR3 DNA sequence: TGCGCCAGCAGTGATAGCGCCCCACCGATGGAGACCCAGTACTTC.

Relative to its sample, this clone is medium-sized. The gene calls are TRBV12-3 or TRBV12-4 and TRBJ1-2; TRBD1 matches 10 bases. The V segment lost 6 bases and the J segment 7 bases; nucleotides outside the gene matches: 8. The CDR3 loop spans 14 amino acids. DNA for the CDR3: TGTGCCAGCAGCTTGGACAGGGGGAAAAGTGGCTACACCTTC. Translating gives CASSLDRGKSGYTF.

By share, this clone ranks as medium-sized (0.01 to 0.1%). V usage is TRBV12-3 or TRBV12-4 and J usage is TRBJ2-3; D gene unclear. CDR3 length: 15 residues. Trimming removed 3 bases from V and 0 bases from J, with 10 bases in between. This CDR3 is CASSFEAPSTDTQYF. For the CDR3, the DNA is TGTGCCAGCAGTTTTGAAGCGCCTAGCACAGATACGCAGTATTTT.